This TCR beta chain was captured in a study of T cells after yellow fever vaccination (dated by TCRdb to the late 2010s). About the investigation overall: The SMART-Seq v4 Ultra Low Input RNA kit was used to prepare libraries from fractions with low cell numbers. Bulk TCR alpha and beta repertoires were sequenced longitudinally to track T-cell clones before and after primary and booster YFV17D yellow fever vaccination. Two healthy male donors made up the cohort, one aged 18 to 30 years and the other aged 30 to 39 years. Blood was collected at multiple timepoints before and after primary and secondary immunization, and bulk PBMC replicates and cell subsets were isolated.

What the research found in general, with its limitations: The study included only a couple of donors, which limits how far the findings can be generalized. A small share of clonotypes was detected in both CD4 and CD8 compartments, with the overlap likely arising from convergent recombination. Most clones expanded after primary vaccination (96% of CD4 and approximately 90% of CD8) were re-detected after the booster, suggesting that broad memory maintenance occurred. The secondary T-cell response was found to be weaker but faster than the primary response, with a peak reached on day 5 rather than on day 15. Because abundant contaminating clonotypes from the bulk population could be contained in FACS-sorted repertoires, computational filtering was required.

What the treatment or condition label conveys for this sample: live attenuated yellow fever vaccine strain. A standard Ficoll-Paque protocol was used to isolate PBMCs from peripheral blood. Dynabeads CD4 and CD8 positive selection kits were used to isolate the CD4 and CD8 T-cell fractions. TriZol was used to extract RNA from bulk PBMCs, from CD4 and CD8 fractions, and from dextramer-positive and dextramer-negative fractions. In its sample, this clonotype was seen a few times. Its antigen is still unknown. There are no base qualities to consult, and no much larger clone falls within one base. Sequencing took place on an Illumina NovaSeq 6000. TCR cDNA was synthesized by 5'RACE template switching, which introduced a universal primer site and unique molecular identifiers. cDNA synthesis was primed from both the TCR alpha and TCR beta constant segments. Library amplification involved two PCR steps, and the second step added sample barcodes and sequencing adapters. Sequencing of libraries was performed on Illumina HiSeq 2500 (2x100 bp) or NovaSeq (2x150 bp). Processing in the source paper ran as follows. Reads were demultiplexed and collapsed into UMI consensus sequences with MIGEC, and V(D)J alignment was performed with MiXCR. Vaccine-responding clonotypes were identified with edgeR using replicate PBMC samples, with FDR below 0.01 and a log2 fold change above 5 up to day 15 being required. Bulk clonotypes were assigned CD4 or CD8 identity according to which sequenced CD4 or CD8 repertoire held them at higher abundance. TCRdb trimmed public reads at Q25 via fastp, called clones via MiXCR and kept in-frame beta chains. Entries are consolidated by CDR3 protein sequence, retaining the most common genes and DNA. TCRdb's processing, not the authors' own work, is the source of the V and J calls. This sample comprises 150,000 to 200,000 distinct CDR3 sequences, roughly 9% of them detected only once. The ten largest make up roughly a third of the sample.

The CDR3 holds 13 amino acids from the cysteine to the phenylalanine. Only CDR3 DNA is held: 39 bases, read in frame from base 1. V is shortened by 2 bases, J by 7 bases, and the region joining them spans 11 bases. For CDR1 and CDR2, the germline V gene (reference sequence) lists MNHEY and SMNVEV. Source: CD8+ T cells sorted from PBMCs, taken 45 days after the yellow fever booster vaccination. Here the chain combines TRBV27 and TRBJ1-1; no D gene is confidently identified. The sequence derives from a man in his late teens or twenties who received the YFV17D yellow fever vaccine. Here is the DNA: TGTGCCAGCAGTTTAACTCGGTGGGGTGAAGCTTTCTTT. The resulting protein is CASSLTRWGEAFF.